The clone carrying this T cell receptor (beta chain) was detected ten times or more. Its antigen is unidentified. The study enrolled ophthalmopathy donors with moderate-to-severe activity, CAS ≥3, NOSPECS ≥4 and duration under 3 months. Exclusion applied to patients with other autoimmune diseases, uncontrolled infections, pregnancy or lactation. Out of around 9.7 ml of fresh peripheral blood, PBMCs were obtained. These data belong to a study of Graves' ophthalmopathy and Graves' hyperthyroidism. Study-wide findings and caveats: Discriminating ophthalmopathy from stable hyperthyroidism, a 13-signature model attained a sensitivity of 85% to 90% and a specificity of 81.08%.

Germline V CDR1 and CDR2: SGHTA, FQGNSA. This CDR3 is 17 amino acids long. Trimming cost V 2 bases and J 2 bases; bases outside gene matches: 10. Researchers took RNA transcripts and amplified TCR beta CDR3 regions from them. First-round RT-PCR with HTBI primers preceded a second-round multiplex PCR. MiXCR was run by TCRdb on the multiplex PCR reads, yielding one entry per CDR3 protein. The sample consists of about 400,000 distinct CDR3 sequences, roughly 18% of them appearing once. Sequencing was performed on peripheral blood. The V gene is TRBV7-2, the J gene TRBJ2-7, with 9 nucleotides matching TRBD2. This TCR came from a woman between 18 and 29 years old with Graves' ophthalmopathy. CDR3 loop: CASSLLAAGGSTYEQYF. In DNA form, the CDR3 reads TGTGCCAGCAGCTTACTAGCCGCGGGGGGGAGCACCTACGAGCAGTACTTC. Based on the CDR3 plus reference TRBV7-2 and TRBJ2-7, the full variable domain is GAGVSQSPSNKVTEKGKDVELRCDPISGHTALYWYRQSLGQGLEFLIYFQGNSAPDKSGLPSDRFSAERTGGSVSTLTIQRTQQEDSAVYLCASSLLAAGGSTYEQYFGPGTRLTVT.